This passage covers 32 T cell receptor beta chains from one sample sequenced in a study of neurological immune-mediated disorders. MiXCR, applied by TCRdb to the 5' RACE reads, yields one record per CDR3 protein. Among about 46,000 distinct CDR3 sequences listed, approximately 4.5% were seen once. Sequencing input: PBMCs. The receptors derive from a woman aged 55-70 years with multiple sclerosis.

This clonotype was observed a few times. This chain uses TRBV18 with TRBJ1-5; 7 bases are shared with TRBD1. Germline loops: CDR1 KGHSH, CDR2 LQKENI. The V and J ends lost 5 bases and 2 bases, in that order; junction bases with no gene match: 6. The CDR3 covers 15 residues. Here the CDR3 DNA reads TGTGCCAGCTCATCGACAGGGCTTGGCAATCAGCCCCAGCATTTT. Its protein product is CASSSTGLGNQPQHF.

This clonotype turned up a few times. The V gene is TRBV7-2, the J gene TRBJ2-1; D is uncertain. This CDR3 has 15 residues. The germline CDR1 and CDR2 sequences are SGHTA and FQGNSA. Trimming shortened V by 5 bases and J by 6 bases, and 17 bases separated the two germline ends. This CDR3 is CASSIDGGDSNEQFF. The CDR3 DNA follows: TGTGCCAGCAGCATAGACGGCGGTGACTCCAATGAGCAGTTCTTC.

The sample holds many counts of this clonotype. J is TRBJ2-4 and V is TRBV20-1, with TRBD2 as a possible D gene (5 bases). V was trimmed by 6 bases and J by 5 bases, leaving 17 bases between them. The CDR3 is made up of 14 amino acids. The germline V gene has CDR1 DFQATT and CDR2 SNEGSKA (reference sequence). The CDR3 loop is CSARLGGWENIQYF. The CDR3 DNA reads TGCAGTGCCCGCCTGGGCGGGTGGGAAAACATTCAGTACTTC.

The sample holds many counts of this clonotype. V is TRBV4-3 and J is TRBJ2-7; TRBD1 matches 7 bases. This CDR3 comprises 16 residues. Trimming removed 1 base from V and 1 base from J; junction bases left unmatched: 7. The germline CDR1 and CDR2 sequences are LGHNA and YSLEER. CDR3 sequence reads: CASSQGLGTVSYEQYF. The DNA of the CDR3 is TGCGCCAGCAGCCAAGGCTTGGGGACAGTATCCTACGAGCAGTACTTC.

This clonotype was counted at least ten times. The rearrangement links TRBV12-3 or TRBV12-4 to TRBJ1-4; D is perhaps TRBD1 (5 bases). CDR3 length equals 14 residues. Trimming shortened V by 6 bases and J by 5 bases, and 13 bases separated the two germline ends. The chain's CDR3 is CASSRGGGNEKLFF. The CDR3 region has the DNA TGTGCCAGCAGCCGAGGCGGGGGGAATGAAAAACTGTTTTTT.

This clonotype was counted at least ten times. The chain uses TRBV4-1 and TRBJ2-7; the D is unclear. The CDR3 runs to 12 residues. Germline-derived CDR1 and CDR2 are MGHRA and YSYEKL. Trimming removed 4 bases at V and 5 bases at J, with 9 bases between. CDR3 region: CASSPKGDEQYF. The DNA for the CDR3 is TGCGCCAGCAGCCCAAAGGGCGACGAGCAGTACTTC.

This clonotype was detected ten times or more. The chain is built from TRBV5-1 and TRBJ1-4; perhaps TRBD1 as D (5 bases). Germline V lookup: CDR1 SGHRS, CDR2 YFSETQ. V dropped 0 bases and J dropped 7 bases, with 13 bases sitting between them. The CDR3 is 15 residues long. Here the CDR3 DNA reads TGCGCCAGCAGCTTGGTCCCAGGGACGGGTGAAAAACTGTTTTTT. Its protein is CASSLVPGTGEKLFF.

This clonotype was recorded many times. The chain couples TRBV7-6 to TRBJ2-5; D may match TRBD1 or TRBD2 (5 bases each). Trimming left V 5 bases short and J 9 bases short, with 19 bases between. Germline values: CDR1 SGHVS, CDR2 FNYEAQ. CDR3 length: 14 amino acids. The chain's CDR3 is CASSEGRFEGPQYF. The CDR3 DNA follows: TGTGCCAGCAGCGAAGGGCGGTTCGAGGGACCCCAGTACTTC.

This clonotype was counted many times. This chain uses TRBV2 with TRBJ2-1; weak D call: TRBD2 (6 bases). The CDR3 totals 13 residues. Germline V gene data show CDR1 as SNHLY and CDR2 as FYNNEI. V was clipped by 6 bases and J by 5 bases, with 11 bases between them. The DNA for the CDR3 is TGTGCCAGCAGACTAGCTGCGAACAATGAGCAGTTCTTC. It translates to CASRLAANNEQFF. Complete variable domain (other parts from reference TRBV2 and TRBJ2-1): EPEVTQTPSHQVTQMGQEVILRCVPISNHLYFYWYRQILGQKVEFLVSFYNNEISEKSEIFDDQFSVERPDGSNFTLKIRSTKLEDSAMYFCASRLAANNEQFFGPGTRLTVL.

The sample holds many counts of this clonotype. The chain couples TRBV10-3 to TRBJ2-3, with TRBD1 matching 10 bases. Germline V gives CDR1 ENHRY, CDR2 SYGVKD. V was clipped by 5 bases and J by 5 bases; unmatched bases: 7. The CDR3 extends over 15 amino acids. CDR3 DNA sequence: TGTGCCATCAGTCTCCGACAGGGGGCTGGAGATACGCAGTATTTT. Amino acids: CAISLRQGAGDTQYF.

V gene TRBV15 combines with J gene TRBJ2-3; D might be TRBD2 (6 bases). The CDR3 runs 15 residues. Per the germline V gene, CDR1 is LNHNV and CDR2 is YYDKDF (reference sequence). V lost 5 bases to trimming and J lost 8 bases, with 20 bases between them. The chain's CDR3 is CATSGRRLDSGTQYF. The CDR3 bases are TGTGCCACCAGCGGCAGAAGACTAGATTCGGGTACGCAGTATTTT.

This clonotype was detected ten times or more. The chain recombines TRBV7-6 with TRBJ2-1, with 8 bases matching TRBD1. The CDR3 spans 15 residues. V lost 3 bases and J lost 8; bases outside the gene matches: 9. The germline V gene encodes CDR1 SGHVS and CDR2 FNYEAQ. Here the CDR3 DNA reads TGTGCCAGCAGCTTTTCCGGGACAGGAGGAGATGAGCAGTTCTTC. Amino acids: CASSFSGTGGDEQFF.

The chain employs TRBV10-3 and TRBJ2-6; 12 bases line up with TRBD1. The germline gives CDR1 ENHRY, CDR2 SYGVKD. Losses at the gene ends were 3 bases for V and 3 bases for J; bases not matched to a gene: 3. The CDR3 has 17 amino acids. The CDR3 region has the DNA TGTGCCATCAGTGATGGGGACAGGGGGCATGGGGCCAACGTCCTGACTTTC. It yields the protein CAISDGDRGHGANVLTF.

Many counts were recorded for this clonotype. This sequence joins TRBV7-3 and TRBJ1-5; TRBD1 aligns across 10 bases. Trimming removed 3 bases from V and 5 bases from J; junction bases left unmatched: 7. Germline V gene data show CDR1 as SGHTA and CDR2 as FQGTGA. The CDR3 consists of 16 residues. CDR3 bases: TGTGCCAGCAGCTTTGTGGGACAGGGGATTTATCAGCCCCAGCATTTT. This encodes CASSFVGQGIYQPQHF. Based on the CDR3 plus reference TRBV7-3 and TRBJ1-5, the full variable domain is GAGVSQTPSNKVTEKGKYVELRCDPISGHTALYWYRQSLGQGPEFLIYFQGTGAADDSGLPNDRFFAVRPEGSVSTLKIQRTERGDSAVYLCASSFVGQGIYQPQHFGDGTRLSIL.

This clonotype came up a few times. The V gene is TRBV20-1, the J gene TRBJ2-4; tentatively, D is TRBD1 or TRBD2 (5 bases each). The CDR3 totals 12 residues. Germline V gives CDR1 DFQATT, CDR2 SNEGSKA (reference sequence). The CDR3 region is CSPGAAKNIQYF. CDR3 sequence (DNA): TGCAGCCCCGGGGCCGCCAAAAACATTCAGTACTTC.

This clonotype has more than one count but fewer than ten. The gene calls are TRBV5-1 and TRBJ1-5, with D unclear. This CDR3 is built from 13 residues. Germline V gives CDR1 SGHRS, CDR2 YFSETQ. Trimming removed 3 bases at V and 0 bases at J, with 4 bases between. This CDR3 reads CASSSDSNQPQHF. In nucleotides, the CDR3 is TGCGCCAGCAGCTCGGATAGCAATCAGCCCCAGCATTTT.

This clonotype was counted ten times or more. V usage is TRBV10-3 and J usage is TRBJ2-3; possibly TRBD1 for D (6 bases). V shed 4 bases and J shed 1 base, with 6 bases lying between them. The CDR3 has 13 amino acids. Germline assignment: CDR1 ENHRY and CDR2 SYGVKD. CDR3: CAISAGGTDTQYF. CDR3 DNA: TGTGCCATCAGTGCAGGGGGCACAGATACGCAGTATTTT.

This clonotype occurred many times. The V and J genes are TRBV7-2 and TRBJ2-7; D gene uncertain. Deletions cut 3 bases from V and 5 bases from J, with 11 bases between. Germline lookup yields CDR1 SGHTA and CDR2 FQGNSA. CDR3 length: 13 residues. CDR3 coding DNA: TGTGCCAGCAGCTTTTCTTGGGAAGACGAGCAGTACTTC. It codes for CASSFSWEDEQYF.

This clonotype was counted a few times. The J gene is TRBJ2-7, the V gene TRBV25-1; 9 bases fit TRBD1. There are 15 residues in the CDR3. The J segment lost 0 bases and the V segment lost 4 bases, leaving 4 bases of the junction unmatched. CDR1 is MGHDK and CDR2 is SYGVNS in the germline V gene. The CDR3 DNA reads TGTGCCAGCAGTGCACAGGGGGCGAACTCCTACGAGCAGTACTTC. It translates to CASSAQGANSYEQYF.

This clonotype was observed at least ten times. The V call is TRBV5-4, the J call TRBJ2-6; possibly TRBD2 for D (5 bases). Trimming left V 4 bases short and J 4 bases short, with 18 bases between. The length of the CDR3 is 17 residues. Germline CDR1 is SGHNT and CDR2 is YYREEE (reference sequence). This CDR3 reads CASSPGGLRDGANVLTF. CDR3 nucleotides: TGTGCCAGCAGCCCCGGCGGGCTCCGTGACGGGGCCAACGTCCTGACTTTC.

This clonotype was counted at least ten times. The J gene is TRBJ2-1, the V gene TRBV7-9; no firm D call. V was pared by 2 bases and J by 3 bases, with 8 bases between. In germline, CDR1 is SEHNR, CDR2 FQNEAQ (reference sequence). CDR3 length equals 14 residues. CDR3 in amino acids: CASSLNDLYNEQFF. The CDR3 nucleotides are TGTGCCAGCAGCTTAAACGATCTCTACAATGAGCAGTTCTTC.

Worth noting for this clonotype: With a much larger clone just one base away, this may be a read error. In this CDR3 the conserved last residue, phenylalanine or tryptophan, is missing, so a read error is likely. The chain couples TRBV12-3 or TRBV12-4 to TRBJ1-4; D call uncertain. V dropped 1 base and J dropped 3 bases, with 6 bases sitting between them. The CDR3 consists of 14 residues. The CDR3 bases are TGTGCCAGCAGTTTAGGGGAGGCTAATGAAAAACTGTTTATT. Translation gives CASSLGEANEKLFI.

This clonotype was counted ten times or more. V gene TRBV20-1 combines with J gene TRBJ2-5, with 11 nucleotides matching TRBD2. The CDR3 has 14 residues. The ends lost 6 bases at V and 5 bases at J; junction bases unmatched: 8. Germline assignment: CDR1 DFQATT and CDR2 SNEGSKA (reference sequence). CDR3 loop: CSAPGTSGSETQYF. The CDR3 nucleotides are TGCAGTGCCCCCGGGACTAGCGGTTCCGAGACCCAGTACTTC.

J is TRBJ2-3 and V is TRBV7-6; the D gene is possibly TRBD2 (7 bases). The CDR3 has 16 residues. Germline-derived CDR1 and CDR2 are SGHVS and FNYEAQ. V lost 2 bases and J 2 bases, leaving 14 bases between the germline ends. CDR3 region: CASSLPAGTLTDTQYF. In DNA, the CDR3 is TGTGCCAGCAGCTTACCAGCGGGGACACTCACAGATACGCAGTATTTT.

Many counts were recorded for this clonotype. This chain uses TRBV28 with TRBJ1-1, with a weak D call TRBD1 (6 bases). CDR1 and CDR2 (germline): MDHEN, SYDVKM. Trimming shortened V by 6 bases and J by 6 bases, and 20 bases separated the two germline ends. This CDR3 has 15 amino acids. The CDR3 DNA reads as TGTGCCAGCAGACACCCCGGGACACTGAGGGCTGAAGCTTTCTTT. This codes for CASRHPGTLRAEAFF.

In this sample, this clonotype turned up many times. The chain joins TRBV4-3 to TRBJ2-2, with D perhaps TRBD1 or TRBD2 (5 bases each). This CDR3 is 13 amino acids long. Per germline, CDR1 LGHNA and CDR2 YSLEER. The germline V and J ends were trimmed by 0 bases and 13 bases, with 12 bases remaining between them. In DNA form, the CDR3 reads TGCGCCAGCAGCCAAGATCCGGGGCGTCGGCTGTTTTTT. Translation: CASSQDPGRRLFF.

This clonotype was counted at least ten times. V usage is TRBV29-1 and J usage is TRBJ1-1; 7 bases match TRBD1. The CDR3 length is 15 residues. After removal of 4 bases from V and 3 bases from J, the junction contained 11 bases not matched to a gene. Looked up from germline, CDR1 is SQVTM and CDR2 is ANQGSEA. The CDR3 loop is CSVAQFTGAYTEAFF. The CDR3 DNA reads as TGCAGCGTTGCACAATTCACAGGGGCGTACACTGAAGCTTTCTTT.

This clonotype came up many times. DNA of the CDR3: TGTGCCAGCAAACCTAGCGGGGGGGCCAGTCATACGCAGTATTTT. Amino acids: CASKPSGGASHTQYF. V is TRBV2 and J is TRBJ2-3; 12 bases map to TRBD2. Trimming cost V 7 bases and J 7 bases; bases outside gene matches: 9. The CDR3 runs 15 residues. Germline V gene sequence: CDR1 SNHLY, CDR2 FYNNEI.

Many counts were recorded for this clonotype. This chain joins TRBV28 and TRBJ2-7; no reliable D call. Trimming took off 2 bases at V and 0 bases at J, with 8 bases between the two ends. Per germline, CDR1 MDHEN and CDR2 SYDVKM. This CDR3 region has 14 residues. This CDR3 reads CASSLRRSSYEQYF. The CDR3 DNA follows: TGTGCCAGCAGTTTACGTAGAAGCTCCTACGAGCAGTACTTC.

This clonotype has at least ten counts. This chain connects TRBV7-2 to TRBJ1-2; D uncertain. The length of the CDR3 is 13 residues. V lost 0 bases, J lost 8 bases, and 10 bases lay in between. The V gene's germline CDR1 is SGHTA and CDR2 FQGNSA. CDR3 amino acids: CASSLAGLGGYTF. CDR3 sequence (DNA): TGTGCCAGCAGCTTAGCGGGGTTAGGCGGCTACACCTTC.

The sample holds many counts of this clonotype. The V call is TRBV11-2, the J call TRBJ2-2; D remains ambiguous. Germline assignment: CDR1 SGHAT and CDR2 FQNNGV. Deletions cut 7 bases from V and 6 bases from J, with 9 bases between. This CDR3 is built from 12 residues. CDR3 sequence (DNA): TGTGCCAGCACCCTGGATCCCGGGGAGCTGTTTTTT. Translation: CASTLDPGELFF.

The chain employs TRBV5-1 and TRBJ1-6, with TRBD1 identical over 7 bases. The CDR3 extends over 18 amino acids. Per the germline V gene, CDR1 is SGHRS and CDR2 is YFSETQ. J lost 10 bases, V lost 4 bases, and 20 bases had no gene match. This CDR3 reads CASSPDLGVRAGGSPLHF. CDR3 sequence (DNA): TGCGCCAGCAGCCCGGACCTGGGGGTACGCGCAGGGGGGTCACCCCTCCACTTT.